This entry lists 21 T cell receptor beta chains sequenced from one sample in a study of CD4+ T cells in melanoma. Repertoires were generated with immunoSEQ multiplex PCR, while TCRdb's copy carries only in-frame clones and drops some. The table has around 13,000 clones, about 70% seen once. Sequencing was carried out using cells from a culture (not recorded whether cultured in vitro). Every receptor here comes from a human donor with melanoma.

This clone was counted between two and nine times. V usage is TRBV2 and J usage is TRBJ1-1; D gene ambiguous. V was clipped by 3 bases and J by 4 bases, with 9 bases between them. The CDR3 covers 13 residues. Looked up from germline, CDR1 is SNHLY and CDR2 is FYNNEI. The CDR3 sequence: CASSEEGGTEAFF. DNA of the CDR3: TGTGCCAGCAGTGAGGAAGGAGGCACTGAAGCTTTCTTT.

V and J are TRBV29-1 and TRBJ1-1, with 7 bases matching TRBD1. Germline V CDR1 and CDR2: SQVTM, ANQGSEA. Trimming cost V 6 bases and J 4 bases; bases outside gene matches: 2. CDR3 length equals 11 residues. The CDR3 protein is CSVRDSTEAFF. Here the CDR3 DNA reads TGCAGCGTCCGGGACAGCACTGAAGCTTTCTTT.

The chain combines TRBV18 with TRBJ1-3; TRBD1 matches at 8 bases. Trimming removed 4 bases from V and 4 bases from J; junction bases left unmatched: 9. CDR1 is KGHSH and CDR2 is LQKENI in the germline V gene. This CDR3 region has 16 residues. CDR3 protein: CASSLKTGTGGNTIYF. For the CDR3, the DNA is TGTGCCAGCTCACTCAAGACAGGGACAGGCGGAAACACCATATATTTT. Variable domain in full (rest from reference TRBV18 and TRBJ1-3): NAGVMQNPRHLVRRRGQEARLRCSPMKGHSHVYWYRQLPEEGLKFMVYLQKENIIDESGMPKERFSAEFPKEGPSILRIQQVVRGDSAAYFCASSLKTGTGGNTIYFGEGSWLTVV.

The chain recombines TRBV2 with TRBJ1-1; 10 bases align to TRBD1. J lost 5 bases, V lost 7 bases, and 10 bases had no gene match. CDR3 length: 15 amino acids. Germline CDR1 and CDR2: SNHLY and FYNNEI. The CDR3 DNA reads as TGTGCCAGCAACTCTCAAGGGACAGGGGTTACTGAAGCTTTCTTT. Residues: CASNSQGTGVTEAFF.

This chain uses TRBV7-9 with TRBJ1-2, with D unclear. V gave up 5 bases and J gave up 6 bases, with 13 bases separating them. Germline V gene data show CDR1 as SEHNR and CDR2 as FQNEAQ (reference sequence). The CDR3 spans 13 residues. The chain's CDR3 is CASSETERNGYTF. The CDR3, as DNA: TGTGCCAGCAGCGAAACGGAGAGAAATGGCTACACCTTC.

The CDR3 protein is CASRPGSSGNTIYF. CDR3 DNA: TGTGCCAGCAGGCCAGGAAGCTCTGGAAACACCATATATTTT. The rearrangement links TRBV6-1 to TRBJ1-3; the D is unclear. Germline CDR1 MNHNS, CDR2 SASEGT. This CDR3 spans 14 amino acids. V gave up 6 bases and J gave up 0 bases, with 9 bases separating them.

In this sample, this clone turned up once. This rearrangement joins TRBV9 to TRBJ1-4, with 11 nucleotides matching TRBD1. Trimming removed 3 bases from V and 11 bases from J; junction bases left unmatched: 9. The germline gives CDR1 SGDLS, CDR2 YYNGEE. This CDR3 is built from 15 residues. The CDR3 DNA sequence: TGTGCCAGCAGCGCTGCGGACAGGGGGCCGTGGAAACTGTTTTTT. It translates to CASSAADRGPWKLFF.

The rearrangement links TRBV9 to TRBJ2-5, with TRBD2 matching over 10 bases. The V gene's germline CDR1 is SGDLS and CDR2 YYNGEE. There are 19 residues in the CDR3. The junction had 16 bases not matched to a gene; V was cut back by 0 bases and J by 5 bases. In nucleotides, the CDR3 is TGTGCCAGCAGCGTAGGCCCCCGAATCTCTAGCGGGGGACCTGAGACCCAGTACTTC. It codes for CASSVGPRISSGGPETQYF.

J is TRBJ1-5 and V is TRBV27, with 7 bases lining up with TRBD1. Germline CDR1 is MNHEY and CDR2 is SMNVEV (reference sequence). The CDR3 spans 15 residues. V shed 6 bases and J 2 bases; nucleotides not matched to a gene: 7. Here the CDR3 DNA reads TGTGCCAGCAGGGGCAGTACAGGGGGCAATCAGCCCCAGCATTTT. It specifies CASRGSTGGNQPQHF.

The chain links TRBV5-4 to TRBJ1-2; TRBD1 agrees at 9 bases. V lost 0 bases, J lost 8 bases, and 5 bases stayed unmatched. CDR1 is SGHNT and CDR2 is YYREEE in the germline V gene (reference sequence). This CDR3 contains 14 residues. In DNA form, the CDR3 reads TGTGCCAGCAGCTTGGAGACAGGGGGTTGGGGCTACACCTTC. Its protein is CASSLETGGWGYTF.

This chain uses TRBV4-1 with TRBJ2-7; weak D call: TRBD2 (6 bases). The V and J ends lost 4 bases and 2 bases respectively, with 12 bases between them. Germline CDR1 and CDR2: MGHRA and YSYEKL. CDR3 size: 14 residues. The CDR3 is CASSRLGGTYEQYF. The CDR3 DNA sequence: TGCGCCAGCAGCCGTCTCGGGGGTACCTACGAGCAGTACTTC.

The chain employs TRBV28 and TRBJ2-7, with D tentatively TRBD1 (6 bases). Trimming cost V 1 base and J 3 bases, with 19 bases left between them. The germline gives CDR1 MDHEN, CDR2 SYDVKM. CDR3 length: 17 residues. CDR3 nucleotides: TGTGCCAGCAGTTTATTGGCGGGTTCGGGGACATTCTACGAGCAGTACTTC. Translated, it gives CASSLLAGSGTFYEQYF.

DNA of the CDR3: TGCAGTGCCCTCAGGGTTCGCGAGCAGTACTTC. Encoded protein: CSALRVREQYF. The chain employs TRBV20-1 and TRBJ2-7, with TRBD1 as a possible D gene (5 bases). Germline values: CDR1 DFQATT, CDR2 SNEGSKA (reference sequence). This CDR3 comprises 11 residues. The ends were cut back, 6 bases at V and 6 bases at J, with 12 bases in the middle.

This clone has just a few counts. At one end the junction does not follow the germline gene, possibly because of a read error. Other nucleotide sequences from this sample produce the same CDR3. V gene TRBV5-4 combines with J gene TRBJ2-5; either TRBD1 or TRBD2 may supply D (5 bases each). Germline lookup yields CDR1 SGHNT and CDR2 YYREEE (reference sequence). The CDR3 is made up of 15 amino acids. In DNA, the CDR3 is TGCGCCAGCAGCCTCGGGGCCGGGGTTCGGGAGACCCAGTACTTC. This translates into CASSLGAGVRETQYF.

This chain links TRBV7-9 with TRBJ1-3, with D maybe TRBD1 (5 bases). The ends were cut back, 8 bases at V and 4 bases at J, with 15 bases in the middle. Germline-derived CDR1 and CDR2 are SEHNR and FQNEAQ (reference sequence). The CDR3 is 14 amino acids. CDR3 loop: CASRDRGRGNTIYF. CDR3 bases: TGTGCCAGCCGCGACCGGGGACGAGGAAACACCATATATTTT.

The chain joins TRBV7-9 to TRBJ1-5, with TRBD1 matching over 9 bases. The junction had 3 bases not matched to a gene; V was cut back by 2 bases and J by 1 base. The CDR3 is made up of 16 amino acids. CDR1 is SEHNR and CDR2 is FQNEAQ in the germline V gene (reference sequence). CDR3 amino acids: CASSLTGGGSNQPQHF. The CDR3 nucleotides read TGTGCCAGCAGCTTAACAGGGGGCGGGAGCAATCAGCCCCAGCATTTT.

The chain is built from TRBV15 and TRBJ2-1, with D tentatively TRBD2 (7 bases). The CDR3 extends over 14 amino acids. Looked up from germline, CDR1 is LNHNV and CDR2 is YYDKDF (reference sequence). Trimming stripped 5 bases from V and 12 bases from J, with 20 bases between. The CDR3 DNA sequence: TGTGCCACCAGCGATCAGACGGGGGGCGGGCCGCAGTTCTTC. It translates to CATSDQTGGGPQFF.

Only a few counts were recorded for this clone. J is TRBJ2-1 and V is TRBV7-7; 7 bases match TRBD1. With 5 bases clipped from V and 9 bases from J, the junction kept 7 bases outside the gene matches. This CDR3 region has 13 residues. CDR1 SSHAT and CDR2 FNYEAQ come from the germline V gene (reference sequence). The DNA of the CDR3 is TGTGCCAGCAGCCGGGACAGTTTCGGTGAGCAGTTCTTC. Translating it yields CASSRDSFGEQFF.

The DNA for the CDR3 is TGTGCCTGGAGTGTTCTGCCGGAAAAACTGTTTTTT. Amino acid sequence: CAWSVLPEKLFF. This chain links TRBV30 with TRBJ1-4; no definite D call. Deletions cut 0 bases from V and 8 bases from J, with 7 bases between. The CDR3 length is 12 residues. CDR1 and CDR2 from the germline V gene are GTSNPN and SVGIG (reference sequence).

The DNA for the CDR3 is TGCGCCAGCAGTGAGTTCTTGGTCTCAGGGAGGAATGAGCAGTTCTTC. It translates to CASSEFLVSGRNEQFF. This chain links TRBV10-2 with TRBJ2-1; tentative D call: TRBD2 (6 bases). Germline V lookup: CDR1 WSHSY, CDR2 SAAADI. The CDR3 is 16 residues long. The ends were cut back, 1 base at V and 7 bases at J, with 17 bases in the middle.

The chain recombines TRBV7-9 with TRBJ1-2; D is undetermined. The ends were cut back, 3 bases at V and 8 bases at J, with 7 bases in the middle. Looked up from germline, CDR1 is SEHNR and CDR2 is FQNEAQ (reference sequence). There are 11 residues in the CDR3. In DNA form, the CDR3 reads TGTGCCAGCAGCTTCCTGGGAGGCTACACCTTC. It codes for CASSFLGGYTF.